Listed below are T cell receptor beta chains from one sample, sequenced in a study of blood T cell repertoires in COVID-19. Repertoires were generated with immunoSEQ multiplex PCR, while TCRdb's copy carries only in-frame clones and drops some. The sample comprises about 380,000 clones, more than 75% of which are singletons, and 3% rests with the top ten. Sequences were obtained from PBMCs or T cells enriched from blood (not recorded which). The source is a woman in her thirties who had recovered from COVID-19. The CDR3 runs from the conserved cysteine through the conserved F or W. The D gene is left open where the match is weak. Where a row states a size, it is once, few, many or the class of an expanded clone; other rows omit it.

clone_size d_call j_call v_call cdr3_aa cdr3_nt
. TRBD1 TRBJ2-7 TRBV11-2 CASSVPGQGAGEQYF TGTGCCAGCAGCGTACCGGGACAGGGGGCCGGGGAGCAGTACTTC
. TRBD2 TRBJ2-1 TRBV10-2 CASGTSGGANEQFF TGCGCCAGCGGGACTAGCGGGGGGGCCAATGAGCAGTTCTTC
few TRBD1 TRBJ2-1 TRBV2 CASSGSGQITNEQFF TGTGCCAGCAGTGGGTCGGGACAGATCACAAATGAGCAGTTCTTC
. . TRBJ1-5 TRBV18 CASSPVGQTNQPQHF TGTGCCAGCTCACCAGTGGGCCAGACAAATCAGCCCCAGCATTTT
. TRBD1 TRBJ1-2 TRBV5-4 CASSVDRAYGYTF TGTGCCAGCAGCGTGGACAGGGCCTATGGCTACACCTTC
. . TRBJ1-4 TRBV30 CAWGGGNVLIW .
few TRBD1 TRBJ1-2 TRBV28 CASTLLETGGGYTF TGTGCCAGCACCCTCCTAGAGACAGGGGGAGGCTACACCTTC
. TRBD1 TRBJ1-2 TRBV7-8 CASSLVSAGGSYGYTF TGTGCCAGCAGCTTAGTATCAGCAGGGGGAAGCTATGGCTACACCTTC
. TRBD2 TRBJ2-1 TRBV5-1 CASSLLAGTDEQFF TGCGCCAGCAGCTTACTAGCGGGTACTGATGAGCAGTTCTTC
. TRBD2 TRBJ2-5 TRBV5-6 CASSLDGRLETQYF TGTGCCAGCAGCTTGGACGGGAGGTTAGAGACCCAGTACTTC
. . TRBJ1-2 TRBV27 CASTAGDGYPGYGYTF TGTGCCAGCACCGCGGGGGACGGGTATCCTGGATATGGCTACACCTTC
. TRBD1 TRBJ2-5 TRBV19 CASTPGGHKETQYF TGTGCCAGTACCCCAGGGGGTCACAAAGAGACCCAGTACTTC
. TRBD2 TRBJ2-4 TRBV28 CASGGLTIAKNIQYF TGTGCCAGCGGGGGACTAACAATAGCCAAAAACATTCAGTACTTC
. TRBD2 TRBJ2-1 TRBV9 CASSPSTSGYNEQFF TGTGCCAGCAGCCCCTCGACTAGCGGCTACAATGAGCAGTTCTTC
. . TRBJ2-5 TRBV6-5 CASSYPGEETQYF TGTGCCAGCAGTTACCCAGGGGAAGAGACCCAGTACTTC
. TRBD1 TRBJ1-1 TRBV12-3/TRBV12-4 CASSSQGAEAFF TGTGCCAGCAGTTCACAGGGGGCTGAAGCTTTCTTT
. TRBD1 TRBJ1-6 TRBV28 CASSSPAAGQGRNSPLHF TGTGCCAGCAGTTCGCCAGCGGCCGGACAGGGAAGAAATTCACCCCTCCACTTT
. TRBD1 TRBJ1-1 TRBV5-1 CASSLGGQGWNTEAFF TGCGCCAGCAGCCTGGGAGGACAGGGATGGAACACTGAAGCTTTCTTT